Following are 30 T cell receptor beta chains from one sample sequenced in a study of cytomegalovirus exposure and HLA in healthy donors. The PCR was carried out with 60 Vbeta primers and 13 Jbeta primers. Assay used: immunoSEQ multiplex PCR; TCRdb lists only in-frame clones, some missing. The table lists about 210,000 clones, roughly 87% of them singletons. Source material: PBMCs. The source is a middle-aged man in good health and CMV-seropositive.

Of note for this clone: One end of the junction fails to match germline, which may point to a read error. The CDR3 is CSSSLGDRSNQPQHF. CDR3 DNA sequence: TGTTCCAGCAGCTTAGGGGACAGGAGCAATCAGCCCCAGCATTTT. V gene TRBV7-9 combines with J gene TRBJ1-5; 8 bases align to TRBD1. CDR3 length: 15 residues. The germline CDR1 and CDR2 sequences are SEHNR and FQNEAQ (reference sequence).

This clone has just a few counts. The chain recombines TRBV16 with TRBJ1-1; 7 nucleotides match TRBD1. Germline CDR1 KGHSY, CDR2 FQNENV. V shed 4 bases and J 6 bases; nucleotides not matched to a gene: 8. The CDR3 totals 14 residues. Written as DNA, the CDR3 is TGTGCCAGCAGCCCGGGACAGCAATTCCCTGAAGCTTTCTTT. It specifies CASSPGQQFPEAFF.

This rearrangement joins TRBV6-5 to TRBJ1-5; 7 nucleotides align to TRBD1. V lost 6 bases and J lost 5; bases outside the gene matches: 7. From germline, CDR1 is MNHEY and CDR2 SVGAGI. The CDR3 spans 14 residues. Here the CDR3 DNA reads TGTGCCAGCAGACCGGGACAGCGACATCAGCCCCAGCATTTT. Its translation: CASRPGQRHQPQHF.

As to this clone: One end of the junction varies from germline; a read error may be responsible. This sequence joins TRBV7-7 and TRBJ2-2, with TRBD2 identical over 14 bases. In germline, CDR1 is SSHAT, CDR2 FNYEAQ (reference sequence). The CDR3 has 19 residues. For the CDR3, the DNA is TGTGCTAGCAGCCCAGGAAGGGGGACTAGCGGGAGCGGGACCGGGGAGCTGTTTTTT. This sequence encodes CASSPGRGTSGSGTGELFF.

This sequence joins TRBV27 and TRBJ1-4; 7 bases agree with TRBD1. V dropped 8 bases and J dropped 3; count of bases not matched to a gene: 3. Germline V gives CDR1 MNHEY, CDR2 SMNVEV (reference sequence). CDR3 length: 13 amino acids. The DNA of the CDR3 is TGTGCCAGCTCTGACAGGGCTAATGAAAAACTGTTTTTT. Translating it yields CASSDRANEKLFF.

This chain connects TRBV7-8 to TRBJ1-1; no firm D call. The CDR3 is made up of 15 amino acids. Trimming took off 5 bases at V and 1 base at J, with 14 bases between the two ends. Germline V CDR1 and CDR2: SGHVS, FQNEAQ. This CDR3 is CASSKTLLGNTEAFF. The CDR3 coding sequence is TGTGCCAGCAGCAAGACATTACTGGGGAACACTGAAGCTTTCTTT.

The gene calls are TRBV10-2 and TRBJ1-4; 10 nucleotides agree with TRBD1. CDR3 length: 15 amino acids. The V gene's germline CDR1 is WSHSY and CDR2 SAAADI. Trimming at V came to 3 bases and at J to 6 bases, leaving 4 bases not matched to a gene. CDR3 in amino acids: CASSDTGTGDEKLFF. CDR3 sequence (DNA): TGCGCCAGCAGTGACACCGGGACAGGGGATGAAAAACTGTTTTTT.

The chain carries TRBV5-1 and TRBJ2-2, with TRBD1 matching 7 bases. The V gene end was trimmed by 0 bases and the J gene end by 2 bases; junction bases not matched to a gene: 1. Per germline, CDR1 SGHRS and CDR2 YFSETQ. This CDR3 is 15 amino acids long. CDR3 bases: TGCGCCAGCAGCTTGGTAGGGGGCAACACCGGGGAGCTGTTTTTT. Its protein is CASSLVGGNTGELFF.

The V and J genes are TRBV29-1 and TRBJ2-5; perhaps TRBD1 as D (5 bases). This CDR3 spans 13 amino acids. The germline V gene encodes CDR1 SQVTM and CDR2 ANQGSEA. Trimming left V 6 bases short and J 5 bases short, with 16 bases between. CDR3 sequence (DNA): TGCAGCGTAGTGACAGTAGTAATCGAGACCCAGTACTTC. It encodes CSVVTVVIETQYF.

This clone appeared a single time. This sequence joins TRBV5-1 and TRBJ2-1; 8 bases fit TRBD1. CDR1 SGHRS and CDR2 YFSETQ come from the germline V gene. The CDR3 is 13 amino acids. V was pared by 3 bases and J by 8 bases, with 4 bases of the junction left unmatched. CDR3 region: CASSSPGGDEQFF. DNA of the CDR3: TGCGCCAGCAGCTCCCCAGGGGGCGATGAGCAGTTCTTC. The full variable domain, with the rest looked up from reference TRBV5-1 and TRBJ2-1, is KAGVTQTPRYLIKTRGQQVTLSCSPISGHRSVSWYQQTPGQGLQFLFEYFSETQRNKGNFPGRFSGRQFSNSRSEMNVSTLELGDSALYLCASSSPGGDEQFFGPGTRLTVL.

This chain joins TRBV5-4 and TRBJ2-3; 11 bases are a match to TRBD2. Germline CDR1 SGHNT, CDR2 YYREEE (reference sequence). Germline trimming cut 4 bases from V and 0 bases from J; bases unmatched to any gene: 4. The CDR3 runs to 16 residues. This chain's CDR3 is CASSTRLAGSTDTQYF. CDR3 nucleotide sequence: TGTGCCAGCAGCACGAGACTAGCGGGGAGCACAGATACGCAGTATTTT.

V and J are TRBV18 and TRBJ2-7, with 8 positions matching TRBD1. Trimming removed 6 bases from V and 3 bases from J; junction bases left unmatched: 7. The CDR3 has 14 residues. Germline V gene lookup returns CDR1 KGHSH and CDR2 LQKENI. The CDR3: CASSPRDRNYEQYF. DNA for the CDR3: TGTGCCAGCTCCCCTAGGGACAGGAACTACGAGCAGTACTTC.

V usage is TRBV4-2 and J usage is TRBJ1-1; D not certain. The ends were cut back, 1 base at V and 1 base at J, with 13 bases in the middle. Germline CDR1 is LGHNA and CDR2 is YNFKEQ. The CDR3 length is 16 residues. The CDR3 loop reads CASSQAPDGGNTEAFF. The DNA for the CDR3 is TGTGCCAGCAGCCAAGCCCCGGACGGAGGGAACACTGAAGCTTTCTTT.

V usage is TRBV7-8 and J usage is TRBJ2-7, with TRBD2 matching 7 bases. This CDR3 has 13 residues. Germline V gene sequence: CDR1 SGHVS, CDR2 FQNEAQ. V lost 0 bases to trimming and J lost 7 bases; unmatched junction nucleotides: 3. The CDR3 loop reads CASSLAQGLEQYV. CDR3 DNA sequence: TGTGCCAGCAGCTTAGCGCAGGGACTAGAGCAGTACGTC.

The rearrangement joins TRBV7-9 to TRBJ2-1; TRBD2 matches 9 bases. The junction had 13 bases not matched to a gene; V was cut back by 0 bases and J by 16 bases. Germline V gene lookup returns CDR1 SEHNR and CDR2 FQNEAQ (reference sequence). The CDR3 is 15 residues long. As DNA, the CDR3 is TGTGCCAGCAGCTTAGCCCTTTTGGAAGCGGGGGGAAGCTTCTTC. This gives the protein CASSLALLEAGGSFF.

The rearrangement joins TRBV11-2 to TRBJ2-7; TRBD2 might be the D (6 bases). The germline V gene has CDR1 SGHAT and CDR2 FQNNGV. The CDR3 length is 16 residues. The V gene lost 5 bases and the J gene lost 1 base, with 18 bases spanning the gap. The CDR3 sequence is CASSPRRGLKSYEQYF. For the CDR3, the DNA is TGTGCCAGCAGCCCCCGCCGGGGACTCAAATCCTACGAGCAGTACTTC.

The chain combines TRBV7-3 with TRBJ2-5, with 11 positions matching TRBD1. The length of the CDR3 is 15 residues. Germline values: CDR1 SGHTA, CDR2 FQGTGA. Unmatched junction bases numbered 4, after V lost 5 bases and J lost 2 bases. The DNA for the CDR3 is TGTGCCAGCAGCCTCGGGACAGGGGGACAAGAGACCCAGTACTTC. This sequence encodes CASSLGTGGQETQYF.

The chain joins TRBV6-1 to TRBJ1-1, with a possible D match to TRBD1 (6 bases). V lost 8 bases, J lost 4 bases, and 14 bases lay in between. CDR1 is MNHNS and CDR2 is SASEGT in the germline V gene. CDR3 length: 13 residues. The CDR3 DNA is TGTGCCAGCCTCACAGGGTTCGGCACTGAAGCTTTCTTT. It translates to CASLTGFGTEAFF.

The chain links TRBV1 to TRBJ1-1. TRBV1 is a recognized pseudogene. The CDR3 sequence is 13 residues long. The CDR3 loop is CTSSQDGGGEAFF. Written as DNA, the CDR3 is TGCACCAGCAGCCAAGATGGGGGGGGTGAAGCTTTCTTT.

The chain links TRBV4-1 to TRBJ2-4, with a possible D match to TRBD2 (8 bases). Trimming removed 1 base from V and 6 bases from J, with 16 bases in between. In germline, CDR1 is MGHRA, CDR2 YSYEKL. The CDR3 has 16 residues. The CDR3 nucleotides are TGCGCCAGCAGCCAAGGGTGGGACAGCGGGAGAAACATTCAGTACTTC. Its protein product is CASSQGWDSGRNIQYF.

The rearrangement links TRBV14 to TRBJ1-1, with D hard to call. The CDR3 spans 14 residues. V was trimmed by 2 bases and J by 0 bases, leaving 7 bases between them. Looked up from germline, CDR1 is SGHDN and CDR2 is FVKESK. The CDR3 region is CASSQPGLNTEAFF. The CDR3 bases are TGTGCCAGCAGCCAACCGGGGTTGAACACTGAAGCTTTCTTT.

The genes are TRBV11-2 and TRBJ1-2; a weak D match, TRBD1 (6 bases). V shed 1 base and J shed 4 bases, with 13 bases lying between them. The germline CDR1 and CDR2 sequences are SGHAT and FQNNGV. The CDR3 sequence is 15 residues long. The CDR3 coding sequence is TGTGCCAGCAGCTTAGGGACCGGGACACCCTATGGCTACACCTTC. It encodes CASSLGTGTPYGYTF. Full variable domain (missing parts from reference TRBV11-2 and TRBJ1-2): EAGVAQSPRYKIIEKRQSVAFWCNPISGHATLYWYQQILGQGPKLLIQFQNNGVVDDSQLPKDRFSAERLKGVDSTLKIQPAKLEDSAVYLCASSLGTGTPYGYTFGSGTRLTVV.

This clone was found once. The CDR3 is CASSQGQGAPSYEQYF. The CDR3 coding sequence is TGTGCCAGTAGTCAGGGACAGGGGGCCCCCTCCTACGAGCAGTACTTC. The gene calls are TRBV19 and TRBJ2-7; 12 bases map to TRBD1. V lost 5 bases to trimming and J lost 0 bases; unmatched junction nucleotides: 5. Looked up from germline, CDR1 is LNHDA and CDR2 is SQIVND (reference sequence). The CDR3 extends over 16 amino acids.

Comments on this clone: The junction shows a germline mismatch at one end, possibly a read error. This sequence joins TRBV27 and TRBJ1-3, with D perhaps TRBD1 (5 bases). The CDR3 is 11 amino acids. CDR1 and CDR2 (germline): MNHEY, SMNVEV (reference sequence). CDR3: CASREGALWHF. The DNA for the CDR3 is TGTGCCAGCAGGGAAGGGGCTCTTTGGCATTTT.

This chain uses TRBV5-8 with TRBJ2-6, with TRBD1 as a possible D gene (5 bases). With 3 bases removed from V and 0 bases from J, the gap between germline ends came to 10 bases. Germline V CDR1 and CDR2: SGHTS, YDEGEE. This CDR3 is 16 amino acids long. The CDR3 here is CASSSDSFSGANVLTF. The CDR3 DNA follows: TGTGCCAGCAGCTCCGACAGTTTCTCTGGGGCCAACGTCCTGACTTTC. Based on the CDR3 plus reference TRBV5-8 and TRBJ2-6, the full variable domain is EAGVTQSPTHLIKTRGQQATLRCSPISGHTSVYWYQQALGLGLQFLLWYDEGEERNRGNFPPRFSGRQFPNYSSELNVNALELEDSALYLCASSSDSFSGANVLTFGAGSRLTVL.

This chain uses TRBV7-8 with TRBJ1-5, with 8 positions matching TRBD1. J gave up 2 bases and V 3 bases, and 9 bases lay outside the gene matches. The CDR3 has 17 amino acids. Germline V gene sequence: CDR1 SGHVS, CDR2 FQNEAQ. CDR3 sequence reads: CASSLDTGGKGNQPQHF. CDR3 coding DNA: TGTGCCAGCAGCTTGGATACAGGGGGGAAAGGCAATCAGCCCCAGCATTTT.

This clone has more than one count but fewer than ten. This chain links TRBV19 with TRBJ2-7; the D gene is possibly TRBD1 (6 bases). V lost 3 bases, J lost 6 bases, and 12 bases lay in between. The CDR3 contains 13 residues. Germline V gene sequence: CDR1 LNHDA, CDR2 SQIVND (reference sequence). For the CDR3, the DNA is TGTGCCAGTAGTATGAAGGGGGACACCGAGCAGTACGTC. It yields the protein CASSMKGDTEQYV.

CDR3 protein: CASSSQGEGQPQHF. The CDR3, as DNA: TGTGCCAGCAGTTCCCAGGGGGAAGGTCAGCCCCAGCATTTT. The gene calls are TRBV7-9 and TRBJ1-5, with 7 bases that match TRBD1. V lost 6 bases to trimming and J lost 6 bases; unmatched junction nucleotides: 8. Looked up from germline, CDR1 is SEHNR and CDR2 is FQNEAQ (reference sequence). This CDR3 is 14 amino acids long.

This chain links TRBV4-1 with TRBJ2-1; 11 bases match TRBD2. Germline V CDR1 and CDR2: MGHRA, YSYEKL. CDR3 length: 17 residues. Trimming cost V 1 base and J 7 bases; bases outside gene matches: 9. The CDR3: CASSQVGLTSGANEQFF. In DNA form, the CDR3 reads TGCGCCAGCAGCCAAGTTGGGTTGACTAGCGGGGCAAATGAGCAGTTCTTC.

The chain employs TRBV6-5 and TRBJ2-5; TRBD1 matches 9 bases. In germline, CDR1 is MNHEY, CDR2 SVGAGI. The CDR3 length is 14 residues. The V segment lost 5 bases and the J segment 2 bases; nucleotides outside the gene matches: 3. The CDR3 nucleotides are TGTGCCAGCAGTCTGACAGGGGGGCAAGAGACCCAGTACTTC. It specifies CASSLTGGQETQYF.